This entry describes one TCR beta chain. Assay used: immunoSEQ multiplex PCR; TCRdb lists only in-frame clones, some missing. The sample holds over 95,000 clones, about nine tenths seen once. The data originate from a study of blood T cell repertoires in COVID-19. The V gene's germline CDR1 is SGDLS and CDR2 YYNGEE. CDR3 size: 13 residues. The ends were cut back, 0 bases at V and 4 bases at J, with 5 bases in the middle. The J gene is TRBJ1-3, the V gene TRBV9; D gene ambiguous. Material for sequencing was peripheral blood. This clonotype originated in a woman aged 50 to 65 with acute or convalescent COVID-19. The CDR3 here is CASSVGQGNTIYF. The CDR3 DNA is TGTGCCAGCAGCGTAGGGCAGGGAAACACCATATATTTT.